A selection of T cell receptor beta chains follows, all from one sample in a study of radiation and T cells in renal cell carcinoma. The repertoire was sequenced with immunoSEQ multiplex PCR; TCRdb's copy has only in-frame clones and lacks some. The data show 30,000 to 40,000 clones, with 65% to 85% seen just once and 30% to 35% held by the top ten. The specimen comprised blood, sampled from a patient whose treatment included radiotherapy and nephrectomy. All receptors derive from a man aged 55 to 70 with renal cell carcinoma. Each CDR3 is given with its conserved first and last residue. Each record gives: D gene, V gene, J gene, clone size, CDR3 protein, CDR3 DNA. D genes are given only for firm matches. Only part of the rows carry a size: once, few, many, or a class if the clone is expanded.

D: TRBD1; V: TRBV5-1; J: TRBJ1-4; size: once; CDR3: CASSFTGQDEKLFF; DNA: TGCGCCAGCAGCTTCACGGGACAGGATGAAAAACTGTTTTTT
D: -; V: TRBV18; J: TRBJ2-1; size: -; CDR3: CASSPLGREQFF; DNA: TGTGCCAGCTCACCATTGGGGCGGGAGCAGTTCTTC
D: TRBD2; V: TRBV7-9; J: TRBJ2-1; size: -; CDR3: CASSPLAGGPYNEQFF; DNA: TGTGCCAGCAGCCCCCTAGCGGGAGGACCCTACAATGAGCAGTTCTTC
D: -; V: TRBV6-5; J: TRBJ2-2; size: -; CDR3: CASSYSTNTGELFF; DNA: TGTGCCAGCAGTTACTCGACGAACACCGGGGAGCTGTTTTTT
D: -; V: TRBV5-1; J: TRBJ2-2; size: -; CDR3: CASSLERTGELFF; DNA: TGCGCCAGCAGCTTGGAGCGCACCGGGGAGCTGTTTTTT
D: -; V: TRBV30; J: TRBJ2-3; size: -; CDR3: CAWSRPGRTDTQYF; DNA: TGTGCCTGGAGTAGACCGGGACGGACAGATACGCAGTATTTT
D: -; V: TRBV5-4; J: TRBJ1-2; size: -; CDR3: CATSRSTGMLHDYTF; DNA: TGTGCCACCAGTCGCTCGACGGGCATGCTGCATGACTACACCTTC
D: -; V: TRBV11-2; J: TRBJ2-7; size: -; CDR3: CASSWDLRPYEQYF; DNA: TGTGCCAGCAGCTGGGACTTGCGTCCCTACGAGCAGTACTTC
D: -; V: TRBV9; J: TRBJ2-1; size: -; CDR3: CASSVGVTVDEQFF; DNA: TGTGCCAGCAGCGTAGGGGTTACGGTGGATGAGCAGTTCTTC
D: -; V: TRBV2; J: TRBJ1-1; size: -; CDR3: CASSVYSMNTEAFF; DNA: TGTGCCAGCAGTGTTTACAGTATGAACACTGAAGCTTTCTTT
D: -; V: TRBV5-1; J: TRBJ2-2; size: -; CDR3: CASSVTELTGELFF; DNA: TGCGCCAGCAGCGTGACAGAGCTCACCGGGGAGCTGTTTTTT
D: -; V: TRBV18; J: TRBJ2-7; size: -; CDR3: CASSPRQTASYEQYF; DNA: TGTGCCAGCTCACCGAGGCAGACCGCTTCCTACGAGCAGTACTTC
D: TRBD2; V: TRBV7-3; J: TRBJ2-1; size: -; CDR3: CASSFSGREQFF; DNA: TGTGCCAGCAGCTTTAGCGGGCGAGAGCAGTTCTTC
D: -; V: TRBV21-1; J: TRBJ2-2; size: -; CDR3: CASIRSVNTGELFF; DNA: TGTGCCAGCATAAGGAGCGTAAACACCGGGGAGCTGTTTTTT
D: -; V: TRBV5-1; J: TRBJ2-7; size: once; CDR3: CASSTDGVPYEQYF; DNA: TGCGCCAGCAGCACCGACGGGGTCCCCTACGAGCAGTACTTC
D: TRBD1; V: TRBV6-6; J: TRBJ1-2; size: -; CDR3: CASRGTGVDYGYTF; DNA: TGTGCCAGCAGGGGGACAGGGGTGGACTATGGCTACACCTTC
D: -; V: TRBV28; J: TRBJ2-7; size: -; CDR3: CASSLRGGTGEQYF; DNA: TGTGCCAGCAGTTTACGGGGAGGAACTGGGGAGCAGTACTTC
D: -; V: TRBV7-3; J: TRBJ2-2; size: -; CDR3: CASSPGGNTGELFF; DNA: TGTGCCAGCAGCCCCGGGGGGAACACCGGGGAGCTGTTTTTT
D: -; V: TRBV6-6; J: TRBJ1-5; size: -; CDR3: CASRQDWQPQHF; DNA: TGTGCCAGCAGACAAGATTGGCAGCCCCAGCATTTT
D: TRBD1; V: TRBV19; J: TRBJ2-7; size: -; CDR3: CASSLGTAYEQYF; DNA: TGTGCCAGTAGTCTCGGGACAGCCTACGAGCAGTACTTC
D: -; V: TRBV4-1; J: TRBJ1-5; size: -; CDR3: CASSQDDGRPQHF; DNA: TGCGCCAGCAGCCAAGACGACGGTAGGCCCCAGCATTTT
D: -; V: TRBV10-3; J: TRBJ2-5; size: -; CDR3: CASGNREETQYF; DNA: TGTGCCTCGGGTAATAGGGAAGAGACCCAGTACTTC
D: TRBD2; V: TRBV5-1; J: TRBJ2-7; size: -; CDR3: CASSWTSGETYEQYF; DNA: TGCGCCAGCAGCTGGACTAGCGGGGAAACCTACGAGCAGTACTTC
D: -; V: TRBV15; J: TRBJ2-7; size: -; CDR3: CATSRGWGISYEQYF; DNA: TGTGCCACCAGCAGGGGTTGGGGGATCTCCTACGAGCAGTACTTC
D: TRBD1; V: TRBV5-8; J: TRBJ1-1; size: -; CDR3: CASSLDPTGWAEAFF; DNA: TGTGCCAGCAGCTTGGATCCGACAGGGTGGGCTGAAGCTTTCTTT
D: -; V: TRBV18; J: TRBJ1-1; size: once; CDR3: CASSPELIANTEAFF; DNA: TGTGCCAGCTCACCTGAGTTGATAGCGAACACTGAAGCTTTCTTT